This T cell receptor (beta chain) was observed in a study of cytomegalovirus exposure and HLA in healthy donors. The PCR made use of 60 Vbeta and 13 Jbeta primers. Original processing notes: In a later analysis, around 12 million of about 80 million unique beta chains occurred in at least two donors. TCRdb keeps only in-frame clones here, not all; method: immunoSEQ multiplex PCR. That table is the source of V, J and clone size, and D and trimming were worked out from the DNA. The table records about 98,000 clones, about four fifths of them present only once. The trim removed 0 bases at V and 1 base at J, leaving 2 bases unmatched. This CDR3 contains 16 residues. Germline lookup yields CDR1 SGHRS and CDR2 YFSETQ.

The specimen was PBMCs. The sequence derives from a female donor in good health and CMV-seropositive. The chain has TRBV5-1 and TRBJ2-3; 10 bases agree with TRBD2. The CDR3, as DNA: TGCGCCAGCAGCTTGGTCCTAGCGGGAGGCACAGATACGCAGTATTTT. The encoded protein is CASSLVLAGGTDTQYF.